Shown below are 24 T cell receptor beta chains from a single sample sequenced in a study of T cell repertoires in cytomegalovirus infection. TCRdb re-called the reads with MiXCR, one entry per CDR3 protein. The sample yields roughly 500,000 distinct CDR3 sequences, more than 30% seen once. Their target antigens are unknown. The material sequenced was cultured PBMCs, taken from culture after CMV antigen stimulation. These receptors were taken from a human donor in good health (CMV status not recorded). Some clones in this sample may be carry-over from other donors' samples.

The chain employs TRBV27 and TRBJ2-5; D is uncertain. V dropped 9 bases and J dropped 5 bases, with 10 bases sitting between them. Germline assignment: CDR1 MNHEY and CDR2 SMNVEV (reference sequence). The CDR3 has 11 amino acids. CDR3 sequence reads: CASGRRETQYF. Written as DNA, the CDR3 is TGTGCCAGTGGGCGACGGGAGACCCAGTACTTC.

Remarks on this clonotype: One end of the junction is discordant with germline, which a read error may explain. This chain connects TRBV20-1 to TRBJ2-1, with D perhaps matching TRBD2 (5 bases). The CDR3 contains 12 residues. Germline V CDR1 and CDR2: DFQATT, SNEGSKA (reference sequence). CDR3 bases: TGCAGTGCTAGAGGGCTCCCGACGGGGATAATCTTC. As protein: CSARGLPTGIIF.

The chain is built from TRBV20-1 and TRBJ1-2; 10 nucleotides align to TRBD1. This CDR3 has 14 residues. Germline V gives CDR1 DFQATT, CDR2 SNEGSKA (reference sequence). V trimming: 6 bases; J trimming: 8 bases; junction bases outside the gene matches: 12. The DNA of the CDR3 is TGCAGTGCCCTTATACCGGACAGGGGGGGGGGCTACACCTTC. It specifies CSALIPDRGGGYTF.

The CDR3 loop reads CASSPSMGETQYF. CDR3 DNA sequence: TGTGCCAGCAGCCCTTCTATGGGGGAGACCCAGTACTTC. The rearrangement uses TRBV4-2 and TRBJ2-5; D not resolved. Trimming left V 4 bases short and J 5 bases short, with 11 bases between. CDR1 and CDR2 from the germline V gene are LGHNA and YNFKEQ. The CDR3 runs 13 residues.

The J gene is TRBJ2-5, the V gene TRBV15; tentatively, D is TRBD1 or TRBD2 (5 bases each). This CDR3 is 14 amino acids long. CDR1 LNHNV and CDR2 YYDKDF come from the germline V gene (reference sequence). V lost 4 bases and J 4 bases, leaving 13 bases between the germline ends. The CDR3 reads CATSIGTEGETQYF. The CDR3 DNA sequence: TGTGCCACCAGCATCGGGACCGAGGGAGAGACCCAGTACTTC.

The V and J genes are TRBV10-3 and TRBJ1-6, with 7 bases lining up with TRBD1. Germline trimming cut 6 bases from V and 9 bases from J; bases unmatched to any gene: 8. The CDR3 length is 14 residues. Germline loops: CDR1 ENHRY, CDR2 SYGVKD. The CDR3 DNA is TGTGCCATCAGCATTGGGACAGCGGGTTCACCCCTCCACTTT. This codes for CAISIGTAGSPLHF.

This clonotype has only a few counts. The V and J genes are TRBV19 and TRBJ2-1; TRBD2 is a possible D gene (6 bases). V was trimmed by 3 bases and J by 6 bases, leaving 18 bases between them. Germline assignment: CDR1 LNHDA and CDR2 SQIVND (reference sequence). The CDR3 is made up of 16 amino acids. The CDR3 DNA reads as TGTGCCAGTAGTATTAGGGGACTGGGAGTGGTCAATGAGCAGTTCTTC. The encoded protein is CASSIRGLGVVNEQFF.

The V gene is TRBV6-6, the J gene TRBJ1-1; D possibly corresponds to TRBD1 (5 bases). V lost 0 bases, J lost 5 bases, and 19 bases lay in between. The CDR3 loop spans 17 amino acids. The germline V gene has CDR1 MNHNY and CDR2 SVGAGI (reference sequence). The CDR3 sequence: CASSYSDSGAPRTEAFF. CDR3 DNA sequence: TGTGCCAGCAGTTACTCAGATTCCGGGGCCCCGCGGACTGAAGCTTTCTTT.

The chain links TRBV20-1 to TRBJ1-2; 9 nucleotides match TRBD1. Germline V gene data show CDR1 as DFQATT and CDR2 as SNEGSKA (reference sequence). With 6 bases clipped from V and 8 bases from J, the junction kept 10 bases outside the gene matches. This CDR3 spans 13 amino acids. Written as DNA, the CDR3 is TGCAGTGCCCCGGGACAGGGTAATGAAGGCTACACCTTC. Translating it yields CSAPGQGNEGYTF.

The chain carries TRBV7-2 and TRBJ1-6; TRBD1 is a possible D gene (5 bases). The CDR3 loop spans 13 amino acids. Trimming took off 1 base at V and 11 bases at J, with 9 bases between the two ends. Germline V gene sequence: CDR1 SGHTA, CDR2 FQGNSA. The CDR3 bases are TGTGCCAGCAGCTTAGTCGGGGGTGCACCCCTCCACTTT. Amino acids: CASSLVGGAPLHF.

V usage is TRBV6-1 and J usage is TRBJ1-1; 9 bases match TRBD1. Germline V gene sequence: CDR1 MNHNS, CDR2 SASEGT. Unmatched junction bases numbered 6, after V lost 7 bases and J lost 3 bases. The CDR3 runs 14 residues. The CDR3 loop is CASNRQGGDTEAFF. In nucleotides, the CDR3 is TGTGCCAGCAACCGACAGGGGGGGGACACTGAAGCTTTCTTT.

The CDR3 coding sequence is TGTGCCAGCAGCTTCTACGGCGGAGCTAGCACAGATACGCAGTATTTT. This sequence encodes CASSFYGGASTDTQYF. The rearrangement uses TRBV7-2 and TRBJ2-3; D is uncertain. Germline V CDR1 and CDR2: SGHTA, FQGNSA. The CDR3 spans 16 residues. Trimming took off 3 bases at V and 0 bases at J, with 13 bases between the two ends.

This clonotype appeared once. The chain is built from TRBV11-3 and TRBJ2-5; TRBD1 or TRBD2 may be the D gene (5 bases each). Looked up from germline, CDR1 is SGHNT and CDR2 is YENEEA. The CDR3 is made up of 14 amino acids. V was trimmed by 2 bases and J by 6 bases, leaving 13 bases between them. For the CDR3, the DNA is TGTGCCAGCAGCTTACTTTGGGGACCAAAGACCCAGTACTTC. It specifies CASSLLWGPKTQYF.

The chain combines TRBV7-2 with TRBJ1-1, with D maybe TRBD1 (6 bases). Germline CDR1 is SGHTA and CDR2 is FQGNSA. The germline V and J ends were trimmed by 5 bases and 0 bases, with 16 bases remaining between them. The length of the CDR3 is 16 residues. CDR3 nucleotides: TGTGCCAGCAGCGCAATAGGACAGAAAATGAACACTGAAGCTTTCTTT. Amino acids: CASSAIGQKMNTEAFF.

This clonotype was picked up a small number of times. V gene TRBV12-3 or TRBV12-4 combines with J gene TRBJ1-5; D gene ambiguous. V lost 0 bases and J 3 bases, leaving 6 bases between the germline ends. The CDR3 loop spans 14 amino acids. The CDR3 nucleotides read TGTGCCAGCAGTTTAGCGCTTCCCAATCAGCCCCAGCATTTT. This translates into CASSLALPNQPQHF.

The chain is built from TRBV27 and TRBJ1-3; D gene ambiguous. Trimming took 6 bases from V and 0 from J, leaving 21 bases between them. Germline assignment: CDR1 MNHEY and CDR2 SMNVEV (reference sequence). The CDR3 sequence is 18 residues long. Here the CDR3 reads CASSATGKSVSSGNTIYF. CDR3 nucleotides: TGTGCCAGCAGCGCCACGGGGAAGTCCGTTAGCTCTGGAAACACCATATATTTT.

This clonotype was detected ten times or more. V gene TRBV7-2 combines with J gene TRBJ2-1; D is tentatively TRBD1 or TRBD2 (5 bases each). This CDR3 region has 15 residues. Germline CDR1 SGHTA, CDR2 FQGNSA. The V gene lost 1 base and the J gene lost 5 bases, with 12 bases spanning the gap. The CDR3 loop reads CASSLGSGTNNEQFF. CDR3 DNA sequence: TGTGCCAGCAGCTTAGGGTCTGGGACCAACAATGAGCAGTTCTTC.

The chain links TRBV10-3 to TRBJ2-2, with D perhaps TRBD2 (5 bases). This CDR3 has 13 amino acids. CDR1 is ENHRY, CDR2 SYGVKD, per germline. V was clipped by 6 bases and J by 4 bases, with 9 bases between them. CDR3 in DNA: TGTGCCATCAGACTAGTCGGCACCGGGGAGCTGTTTTTT. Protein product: CAIRLVGTGELFF.

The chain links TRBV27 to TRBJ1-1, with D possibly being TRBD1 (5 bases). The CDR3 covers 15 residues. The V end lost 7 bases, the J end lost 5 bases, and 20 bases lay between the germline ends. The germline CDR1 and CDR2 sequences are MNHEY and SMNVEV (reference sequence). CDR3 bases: TGTGCCAGCACCCTTTATGCTCAGGGAGGAACTGAAGCTTTCTTT. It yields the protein CASTLYAQGGTEAFF.

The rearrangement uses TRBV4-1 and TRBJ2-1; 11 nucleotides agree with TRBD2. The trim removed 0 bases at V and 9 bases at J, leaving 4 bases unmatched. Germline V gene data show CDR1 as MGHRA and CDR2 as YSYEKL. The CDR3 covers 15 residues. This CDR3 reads CASSQDGTSGLEQFF. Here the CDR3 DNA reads TGCGCCAGCAGCCAAGATGGGACTAGCGGACTTGAGCAGTTCTTC.

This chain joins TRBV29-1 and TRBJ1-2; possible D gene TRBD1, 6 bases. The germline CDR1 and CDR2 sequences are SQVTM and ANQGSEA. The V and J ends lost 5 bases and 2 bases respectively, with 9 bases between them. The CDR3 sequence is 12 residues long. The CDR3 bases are TGCAGCGTTACGACAGGAAACTATGGCTACACCTTC. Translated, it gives CSVTTGNYGYTF.

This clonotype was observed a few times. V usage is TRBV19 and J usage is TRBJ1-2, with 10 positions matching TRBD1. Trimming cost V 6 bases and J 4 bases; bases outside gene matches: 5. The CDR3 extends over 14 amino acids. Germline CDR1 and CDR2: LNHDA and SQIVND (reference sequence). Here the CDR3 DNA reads TGTGCCAGTAGGGGACAGGGGAAAAGCTATGGCTACACCTTC. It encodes CASRGQGKSYGYTF. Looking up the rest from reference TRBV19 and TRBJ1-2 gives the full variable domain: DGGITQSPKYLFRKEGQNVTLSCEQNLNHDAMYWYRQDPGQGLRLIYYSQIVNDFQKGDIAEGYSVSREKKESFPLTVTSAQKNPTAFYLCASRGQGKSYGYTFGSGTRLTVV.

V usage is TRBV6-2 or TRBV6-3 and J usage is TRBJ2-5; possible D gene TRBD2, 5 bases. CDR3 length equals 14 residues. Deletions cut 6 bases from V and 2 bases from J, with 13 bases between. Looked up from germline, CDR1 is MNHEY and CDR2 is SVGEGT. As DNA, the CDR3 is TGTGCCAGCAGGGGAGCGTGGGCTCAAGAGACCCAGTACTTC. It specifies CASRGAWAQETQYF.

In nucleotides, the CDR3 is TGTGCTAGTGGGTCGACAGGGGGAACTGAAGCTTTCTTT. It encodes CASGSTGGTEAFF. This chain uses TRBV12-5 with TRBJ1-1; 9 bases are a match to TRBD1. The V segment lost 6 bases and the J segment 5 bases; nucleotides outside the gene matches: 4. CDR3 size: 13 residues. Per germline, CDR1 LGHNT and CDR2 FRNRAP.